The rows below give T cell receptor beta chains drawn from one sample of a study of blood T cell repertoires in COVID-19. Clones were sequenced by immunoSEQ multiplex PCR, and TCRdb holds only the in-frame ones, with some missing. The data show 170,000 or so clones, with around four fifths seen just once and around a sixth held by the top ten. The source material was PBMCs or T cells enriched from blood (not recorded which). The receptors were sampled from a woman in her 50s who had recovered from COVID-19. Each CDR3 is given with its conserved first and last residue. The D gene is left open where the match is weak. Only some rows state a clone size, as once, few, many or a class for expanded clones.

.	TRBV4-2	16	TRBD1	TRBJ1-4	TGTGCCAGCAGCCAAGTTTTTGAGACAGGGAGTGAAAAACTGTTTTTT	CASSQVFETGSEKLFF
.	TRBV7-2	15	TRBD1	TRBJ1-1	TGTGCCAGCAGCTTAATGGGACAGGTAAACACTGAAGCTTTCTTT	CASSLMGQVNTEAFF
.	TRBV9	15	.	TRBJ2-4	TGTGCCAGCAGCTCCGCAACCGGAGCCAAAAACATTCAGTACTTC	CASSSATGAKNIQYF
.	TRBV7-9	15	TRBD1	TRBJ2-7	TGTGCCAGCAGCTTAGGGACAGGGGCTTCCTACGAGCAGTACTTC	CASSLGTGASYEQYF
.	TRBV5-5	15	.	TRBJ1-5	TGTGCCAGCAGCCTTCTCGGGGGGGCCAATCAGCCCCAGCATTTT	CASSLLGGANQPQHF
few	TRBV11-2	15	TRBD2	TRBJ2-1	TGTGCCAGCAGGGACTTGAATAGCGGGCCTCAGGAGCAGTTCTTC	CASRDLNSGPQEQFF
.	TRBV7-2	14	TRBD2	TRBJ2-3	TGTGCCAGCAGCAGGGCGGGGGGCACAGATACGCAGTATTTT	CASSRAGGTDTQYF
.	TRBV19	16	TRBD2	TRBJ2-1	TGTGCCAGTAGTATAGTCGCCGGGAGGACCTACAATGAGCAGTTCTTC	CASSIVAGRTYNEQFF
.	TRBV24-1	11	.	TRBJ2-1	TGTGCCACCAGTGGGCAGGGGAAGCAGTTCTTC	CATSGQGKQFF
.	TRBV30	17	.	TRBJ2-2	TGTGCCGGCCCCCTAAGGAGGACCACCGCGAACACCGGGGAGCTGTTTTTT	CAGPLRRTTANTGELFF
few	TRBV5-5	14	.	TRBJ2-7	TGTGCCAGCAGCCCCGGGGTAGCGGAGTACGAGCAGTACTTC	CASSPGVAEYEQYF
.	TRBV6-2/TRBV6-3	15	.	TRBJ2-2	TGTGCCAGCAGTCTTTCGTCGACAGGAGCCGGGGAGCTGTTTTTT	CASSLSSTGAGELFF
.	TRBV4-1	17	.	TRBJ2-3	TGCGCCAGCAGCCAGGGTGTCGCGGCTAGCATCGCAGATACGCAGTATTTT	CASSQGVAASIADTQYF
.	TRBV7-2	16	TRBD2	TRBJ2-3	TGTGCCAGCAGCTTAGAGATGCGGGAGATGACAGATACGCAGTATTTT	CASSLEMREMTDTQYF
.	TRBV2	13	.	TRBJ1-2	TGTGCCAGCAGTGAAGCGCACGGCTATGGCTACACCTTC	CASSEAHGYGYTF
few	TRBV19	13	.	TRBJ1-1	TGTGCCACGTTACGGGGTGGGAACACTGAAGCTTTCTTT	CATLRGGNTEAFF
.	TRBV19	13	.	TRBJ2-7	TGTGCCAGTAGTATAGGCGGGGTCTACGAGCAGTACTTC	CASSIGGVYEQYF
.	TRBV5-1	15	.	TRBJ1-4	TGCGCCAGCAGCCCTATGACAAATACTAATGAAAAACTGTTTTTT	CASSPMTNTNEKLFF
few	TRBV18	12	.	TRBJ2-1	TGTGCCAGCTCACCCAGCGGTAATGAGCAGTTCTTC	CASSPSGNEQFF
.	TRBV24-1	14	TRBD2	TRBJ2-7	TGTGCCACCAGTACCAGCGGGAGCTCCTACGAGCAGTACTTC	CATSTSGSSYEQYF
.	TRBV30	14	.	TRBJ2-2	TGTGCCTGGAGTGGCGACCTGGGCTCCGGGGAGCTGTTTTTT	CAWSGDLGSGELFF
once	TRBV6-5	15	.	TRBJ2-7	TGTGCCAGCAGTTTCCTACTAGGACCGACGTCAGAGCAGTACTTC	CASSFLLGPTSEQYF
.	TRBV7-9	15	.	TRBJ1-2	TGTGCCAGCAGCAAAACCGGGGGTGTCGTCTATGGCTACACCTTC	CASSKTGGVVYGYTF
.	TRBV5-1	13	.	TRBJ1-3	TGCGCCAGCAGGGCTAGCTCTGGAAACACCATATATTTT	CASRASSGNTIYF
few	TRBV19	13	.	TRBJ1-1	TGTGCCAGTAGTATAAGGGGCAACACTGAAGCTTTCTTT	CASSIRGNTEAFF
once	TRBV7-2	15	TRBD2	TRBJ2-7	TGTGCCAGCAGCTTAGCACTAGCGCGGGCCTACGAGCAGTACTTC	CASSLALARAYEQYF
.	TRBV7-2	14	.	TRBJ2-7	TGTGCCAGCAGCTTAGAAGTCCGGGGGAGCGAGCAGTACTTC	CASSLEVRGSEQYF
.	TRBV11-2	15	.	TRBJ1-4	TGTGCCAGCAGCTTAGGGGGACAACCGAATGAAAAACTGTTTTTT	CASSLGGQPNEKLFF
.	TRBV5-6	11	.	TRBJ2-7	TGTGCCAGCAGCCGGGAATACGAGCAGTACTTC	CASSREYEQYF
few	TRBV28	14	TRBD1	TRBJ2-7	TGTGCCAGCAGGCCCTCCGGGACAGTCTACGAGCAGTACTTC	CASRPSGTVYEQYF
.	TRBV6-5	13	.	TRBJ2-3	TGTGCCAGCAGAAAATATGGGCAAGATACGCAGTATTTT	CASRKYGQDTQYF
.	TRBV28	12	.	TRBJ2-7	TGTGCCAGCAGTCGCCCAGGCTACGAGCAGTACTTC	CASSRPGYEQYF
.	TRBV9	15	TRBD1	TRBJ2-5	TGTGCCAGCAGCGCCCGACAGGGGATCCAAGAGACCCAGTACTTC	CASSARQGIQETQYF
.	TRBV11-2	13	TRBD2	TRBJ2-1	TGTGCCAGCAGTTATTACAGCGGGAGTCAGCAGTTCTTC	CASSYYSGSQQFF
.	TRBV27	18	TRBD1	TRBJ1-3	TGTGCCAGCAGTGCGCGGGACAGCGGGTCTGGCTCTGGAAACACCATATATTTT	CASSARDSGSGSGNTIYF
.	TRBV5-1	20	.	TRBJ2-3	TGCGCCAGCAGCTTGGGTGGGCTACCCGGGCGGGACCCGAATGGGGATACGCAGTATTTT	CASSLGGLPGRDPNGDTQYF
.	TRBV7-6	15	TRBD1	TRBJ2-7	TGTGCCAGCAGCTTGGGACAGTCCCTCGTCTACGAGCAGTACTTC	CASSLGQSLVYEQYF
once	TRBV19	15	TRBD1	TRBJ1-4	TGTGCCAGTACCGCCCGACAGGGGGTGGGAGAAAAACTGTTTTTT	CASTARQGVGEKLFF
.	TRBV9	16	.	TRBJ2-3	TGTGCCAGCAGCGTAGGTGGCGGGGTGAGGACAGATACGCAGTATTTT	CASSVGGGVRTDTQYF
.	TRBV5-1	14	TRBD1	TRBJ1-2	TGCGCCAGCAGCGCGGACAGGGGAGGCTATGGCTACACCTTC	CASSADRGGYGYTF
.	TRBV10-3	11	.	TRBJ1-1	TGTGCCACGACAGAGAACACTGAAGCTTTCTTT	CATTENTEAFF
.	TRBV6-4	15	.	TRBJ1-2	TGTGCCAGCAGTGAGTCAGGGTACACTAACTATGGCTACACCTTC	CASSESGYTNYGYTF
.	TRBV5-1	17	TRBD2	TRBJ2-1	TGCGCCAGCAGCTCTATCGGACTAGCGGGAGTCGGCGATGAGCAGTTCTTC	CASSSIGLAGVGDEQFF
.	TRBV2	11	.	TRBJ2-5	TGTGCCAGCAGCGGTAGTGAGACCCAGTACTTC	CASSGSETQYF
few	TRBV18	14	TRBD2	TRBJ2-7	TGTGCCAGTCGCATGGCGGGAGGGCCCTACGAGCAGTACTTC	CASRMAGGPYEQYF
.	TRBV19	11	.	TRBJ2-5	TGTGCCAGCAGGGGACAAGAGACCCAGTACTTC	CASRGQETQYF
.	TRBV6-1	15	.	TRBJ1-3	TGTGCCAGCAGTTCTCAGGACACCGTTGGAAACACCATATATTTT	CASSSQDTVGNTIYF
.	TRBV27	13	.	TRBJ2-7	TGTGCCAGCACCGCAGGGGGACTAGGCGAGCAGTACTTC	CASTAGGLGEQYF
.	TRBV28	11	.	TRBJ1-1	TGTGCCAGCACTCAGGGCTCTGAAGCTTTCTTT	CASTQGSEAFF
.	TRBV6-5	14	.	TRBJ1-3	TGTGCCAGCACCAACCGGGGCTCTGGAAACACCATATATTTT	CASTNRGSGNTIYF
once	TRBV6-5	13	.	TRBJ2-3	TGTGCCAGCAAGAGTCTTAGCACAGATACGCAGTATTTT	CASKSLSTDTQYF
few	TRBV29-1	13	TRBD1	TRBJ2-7	TGCAGCGCCAAACAGGGGTTCGGCTACGAGCAGTACTTC	CSAKQGFGYEQYF
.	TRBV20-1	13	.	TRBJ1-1	TGCAGTGCTAGTACAGATATGAACACTGAAGCTTTCTTT	CSASTDMNTEAFF
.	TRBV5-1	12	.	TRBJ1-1	TGCGCCAGCAGCCAGACTGGCACTGAAGCTTTCTTT	CASSQTGTEAFF